The sample holds a few counts of the clone carrying this T cell receptor beta chain. The length of the CDR3 is 13 residues. V was trimmed by 7 bases and J by 2 bases, leaving 14 bases between them. Germline lookup yields CDR1 DFQATT and CDR2 SNEGSKA (reference sequence). TCRdb redid the calling of the RT-PCR reads with MiXCR, one entry per CDR3 protein. In the table there are about 680,000 distinct CDR3 sequences, approximately 15% of which are singletons. This rearrangement joins TRBV20-1 to TRBJ1-2; maybe TRBD1 (6 bases). The sequenced sample was memory CD4+ T cells from blood. This TCR came from a female donor in good health, serving as a healthy control. The CDR3 sequence: CSVRSQGNYGYTF. The CDR3 DNA reads TGCAGTGTTCGATCACAGGGAAACTATGGCTACACCTTC.